This paragraph reports one T cell receptor (beta chain). The data belong to a study of blood T cell repertoires in COVID-19. The assay was immunoSEQ multiplex PCR, and TCRdb's table has in-frame clones only and misses some. The table has around 170,000 clones, about 83% seen once. The CDR3 totals 14 residues. Germline CDR1 and CDR2: SEHNR and FQNEAQ (reference sequence). Trimming left V 7 bases short and J 7 bases short, with 19 bases between. V usage is TRBV7-9 and J usage is TRBJ1-2; maybe TRBD1 (5 bases). This clonotype originated in an elderly woman with acute or convalescent COVID-19. The sequencing sample was made of peripheral blood. This CDR3 is CASTGPPGGGGYTF. CDR3 in DNA: TGTGCCAGCACCGGGCCGCCCGGGGGTGGTGGCTACACCTTC.